This TCR beta chain was documented in a study of spatial heterogeneity in lung cancer. Turning to the study itself: Alpha-chain sequences were consistently detected less often than beta-chain sequences. Study findings and constraints: Blood showed ubiquitous tumor TCRs more often at resection than at routine follow-up.

V lost 1 base to trimming and J lost 8 bases, with 5 bases between them. Germline CDR1 and CDR2: SEHNR and FQNEAQ (reference sequence). This CDR3 is 11 amino acids long. Every TCR cDNA molecule bore its own unique molecular identifier. TCRdb re-analysed the 5' RACE reads in MiXCR, keeping a single row per CDR3 protein. In the table there are roughly 79,000 distinct CDR3 sequences, around 7.3% of which are singletons. This clonotype was detected a few times. The target antigen is unknown. Time point specified: sample taken at primary tumor resection. Source: PBMCs, taken at surgery. V gene TRBV7-9 combines with J gene TRBJ1-1; the D is unclear. This TCR was recovered from a male donor with early-stage non-small cell lung cancer. The chain's CDR3 is CASSLVGEAFF. In DNA, the CDR3 is TGTGCCAGCAGCTTAGTTGGCGAAGCTTTCTTT.